One sample yielded the 19 T cell receptor beta chains listed below, sequenced in a study of blood T cell repertoires in COVID-19. The repertoire was sequenced with immunoSEQ multiplex PCR; TCRdb's copy has only in-frame clones and lacks some. The sample carries under 550,000 clones, about 90% recorded once. Sequencing used peripheral blood. These receptors came from a man aged 18 to 29 with COVID-19, enrolled during active disease.

This rearrangement joins TRBV13 to TRBJ2-7; D may be TRBD2 (7 bases). Looked up from germline, CDR1 is PRHDT and CDR2 is FYEKMQ (reference sequence). V was clipped by 7 bases and J by 5 bases, with 21 bases between them. The CDR3 has 15 residues. DNA of the CDR3: TGTGCCAGCAAGCGGTCGGGGGGCGAGCGCCACGAGCAGTACTTC. Translating gives CASKRSGGERHEQYF.

The chain employs TRBV10-3 and TRBJ1-3, with D hard to call. Trimming stripped 6 bases from V and 3 bases from J, with 12 bases between. This CDR3 spans 14 amino acids. In germline, CDR1 is ENHRY, CDR2 SYGVKD. CDR3 loop: CAIRSGQVGNTIYF. DNA of the CDR3: TGTGCCATCAGGTCTGGGCAGGTTGGAAACACCATATATTTT.

A few counts support this clone. The chain carries TRBV19 and TRBJ1-4; TRBD1 matches 10 bases. This CDR3 comprises 15 residues. Germline CDR1 is LNHDA and CDR2 is SQIVND (reference sequence). Trimming at V came to 1 base and at J to 11 bases, leaving 7 bases not matched to a gene. The CDR3 bases are TGTGCCAGTAGTATAGTTTCCGGGACAGGGGATAAACTGTTTTTT. The encoded protein is CASSIVSGTGDKLFF. Variable domain in full (rest from reference TRBV19 and TRBJ1-4): DGGITQSPKYLFRKEGQNVTLSCEQNLNHDAMYWYRQDPGQGLRLIYYSQIVNDFQKGDIAEGYSVSREKKESFPLTVTSAQKNPTAFYLCASSIVSGTGDKLFFGSGTQLSVL.

The V call is TRBV7-9, the J call TRBJ1-1; weak D call: TRBD1 (6 bases). CDR1 is SEHNR, CDR2 FQNEAQ, per germline (reference sequence). V gave up 1 base and J gave up 4 bases, with 7 bases separating them. The CDR3 has 13 amino acids. The CDR3, as DNA: TGTGCCAGCAGCTTAGGGGGGCCCACTGAAGCTTTCTTT. It codes for CASSLGGPTEAFF.

This clone was found once. V gene TRBV6-5 combines with J gene TRBJ1-2, with D unresolved. The germline CDR1 and CDR2 sequences are MNHEY and SVGAGI. The length of the CDR3 is 13 residues. V lost 7 bases, J lost 2 bases, and 11 bases lay in between. CDR3 in amino acids: CASTGWGNYGYTF. The CDR3 DNA follows: TGTGCCAGCACGGGGTGGGGAAACTATGGCTACACCTTC.

J is TRBJ2-7 and V is TRBV28; 8 bases are a match to TRBD2. Trimming at V came to 3 bases and at J to 9 bases, leaving 10 bases not matched to a gene. Germline-derived CDR1 and CDR2 are MDHEN and SYDVKM. This CDR3 is 14 amino acids long. The CDR3 sequence: CASSFLSGTDAQYF. The CDR3 DNA reads TGTGCCAGCAGTTTCCTTAGCGGGACTGATGCGCAGTACTTC.

The V and J genes are TRBV19 and TRBJ1-5; perhaps TRBD1 as D (6 bases). This CDR3 is built from 16 residues. Deletions cut 7 bases from V and 0 bases from J, with 16 bases between. CDR1 is LNHDA, CDR2 SQIVND, per germline (reference sequence). CDR3 nucleotide sequence: TGTGCCAGTAAACCTCACAGGGCCGATAGCAATCAGCCCCAGCATTTT. This encodes CASKPHRADSNQPQHF.

V is TRBV10-3 and J is TRBJ1-1; D is unresolved. V lost 3 bases and J lost 0, with 11 bases in between. CDR1 and CDR2 from the germline V gene are ENHRY and SYGVKD. The length of the CDR3 is 15 residues. CDR3 residues: CAISEREGMNTEAFF. DNA for the CDR3: TGTGCCATCAGTGAACGGGAAGGCATGAACACTGAAGCTTTCTTT.

The rearrangement joins TRBV19 to TRBJ2-7; D not resolved. Germline V gene data show CDR1 as LNHDA and CDR2 as SQIVND (reference sequence). Trimming shortened V by 3 bases and J by 6 bases, and 6 bases separated the two germline ends. The CDR3 has 11 residues. The CDR3 spells CASSIYGEQYF. The CDR3 region has the DNA TGTGCCAGTAGTATTTACGGCGAGCAGTACTTC.

The J gene is TRBJ2-2, the V gene TRBV4-1; 8 positions match TRBD2. Germline CDR1 reads MGHRA; CDR2 reads YSYEKL. Trimming at V came to 11 bases and at J to 5 bases, leaving 7 bases not matched to a gene. CDR3 length: 13 amino acids. CDR3: CAAGGIRTGELFF. CDR3 sequence (DNA): TGCGCCGCGGGGGGCATACGTACCGGGGAGCTGTTTTTT.

This clone has just one count. The chain has TRBV7-9 and TRBJ2-1; TRBD1 matches 7 bases. The junction had 10 bases not matched to a gene; V was cut back by 5 bases and J by 15 bases. The germline V gene encodes CDR1 SEHNR and CDR2 FQNEAQ (reference sequence). The CDR3 has 12 residues. Here the CDR3 reads CASSPDRAYPFF. DNA of the CDR3: TGTGCCAGCAGCCCAGACAGGGCCTACCCGTTCTTC.

The chain is built from TRBV5-1 and TRBJ1-6, with D perhaps TRBD1 (6 bases). This CDR3 is 14 amino acids long. V lost 0 bases, J lost 10 bases, and 11 bases lay in between. Germline loops: CDR1 SGHRS, CDR2 YFSETQ. The DNA of the CDR3 is TGCGCCAGCAGCTTGGCTGGGGGCTCCTCACCCCTCCACTTT. Residues: CASSLAGGSSPLHF. Together with reference TRBV5-1 and TRBJ1-6, the CDR3 gives the full variable domain: KAGVTQTPRYLIKTRGQQVTLSCSPISGHRSVSWYQQTPGQGLQFLFEYFSETQRNKGNFPGRFSGRQFSNSRSEMNVSTLELGDSALYLCASSLAGGSSPLHFGNGTRLTVT.

This rearrangement joins TRBV9 to TRBJ2-7, with a tentative D call TRBD1 (6 bases). This CDR3 contains 15 residues. The V gene's germline CDR1 is SGDLS and CDR2 YYNGEE. Deletions cut 0 bases from V and 2 bases from J, with 12 bases between. Written as DNA, the CDR3 is TGTGCCAGCAGCGTAGGTCTGGACAGCCCCTACGAGCAGTACTTC. It yields the protein CASSVGLDSPYEQYF.

The chain joins TRBV2 to TRBJ2-5, with a tentative D call TRBD1 (5 bases). The germline V and J ends were trimmed by 4 bases and 4 bases, with 16 bases remaining between them. The CDR3 has 15 residues. Germline values: CDR1 SNHLY, CDR2 FYNNEI. CDR3 DNA sequence: TGTGCCAGCAGTGCACACGCAGGGTATGGAGAGACCCAGTACTTC. Residues: CASSAHAGYGETQYF.

Concerning this clone itself: One junction end disagrees with the germline gene, perhaps due to a read error. The rearrangement joins TRBV2 to TRBJ1-6, with D perhaps matching TRBD1 (5 bases). The germline V gene has CDR1 SNHLY and CDR2 FYNNEI. CDR3 length equals 15 residues. The DNA for the CDR3 is TGTGCCAGCACTGAACCAGTGGGGCCAAATTCACCCCTCCACTTT. As protein: CASTEPVGPNSPLHF.

The sample holds one count of this clone. V is TRBV7-2 and J is TRBJ2-1, with TRBD2 matching over 13 bases. CDR3 length: 14 residues. The ends lost 3 bases at V and 9 bases at J; junction bases unmatched: 2. CDR1 and CDR2 (germline): SGHTA, FQGNSA. CDR3 nucleotides: TGTGCCAGCAGCTTTGGACTAGCGGGAGCTGAGCAGTTCTTC. This codes for CASSFGLAGAEQFF.

The chain is built from TRBV6-5 and TRBJ1-1; D unresolved. The CDR3 loop spans 13 amino acids. From germline, CDR1 is MNHEY and CDR2 SVGAGI. The V gene lost 7 bases and the J gene lost 0 bases, with 9 bases spanning the gap. Written as DNA, the CDR3 is TGTGCCAGCATGAGGCTTCTGAACACTGAAGCTTTCTTT. It translates to CASMRLLNTEAFF.

This clone has just a few counts. Here the CDR3 DNA reads TGTGCCAGCGCACTAGCCTGGACCGGGGAGCTGTTTTTT. As protein: CASALAWTGELFF. The V gene is TRBV2, the J gene TRBJ2-2; D is possibly TRBD2 (6 bases). V shed 8 bases and J shed 5 bases, with 12 bases lying between them. This CDR3 is built from 13 residues. The germline CDR1 and CDR2 sequences are SNHLY and FYNNEI.

J is TRBJ2-7 and V is TRBV6-5, with D perhaps TRBD2 (5 bases). This CDR3 is built from 13 residues. Deletions cut 6 bases from V and 1 base from J, with 10 bases between. Germline CDR1 is MNHEY and CDR2 is SVGAGI. CDR3 in amino acids: CASSPGVSYEQYF. The CDR3 DNA follows: TGTGCCAGCAGCCCCGGGGTTTCCTACGAGCAGTACTTC.